These 23 T cell receptor beta chains originate from one sample sequenced in a study of T-cell reconstitution after alpha-beta-depleted transplantation in children. As it was prepared, the TCRbeta library received unique molecular identifiers. Using its own MiXCR run on the PCR reads, TCRdb lists one record per CDR3 protein. The table includes approximately 980,000 distinct CDR3 sequences, around 30% detected once. This specimen was PBMCs, mostly from graft donor cells, taken 360 days after TCRalphabeta/CD19-depleted stem cell transplant. The receptors originated from a boy under three years old who had a stem cell transplant for SCID, so the T cells may come from the graft donor.

The chain carries TRBV29-1 and TRBJ1-1, with D possibly TRBD1 on 6 matching bases. The CDR3 totals 13 residues. V lost 7 bases to trimming and J lost 4 bases, with 16 bases between them. The germline V gene has CDR1 SQVTM and CDR2 ANQGSEA. The CDR3 sequence is CSGTLRGATEAFF. The CDR3 DNA follows: TGCAGCGGAACACTCAGGGGCGCCACTGAAGCTTTCTTT.

The rearrangement joins TRBV7-9 to TRBJ1-2, with D unresolved. Germline lookup yields CDR1 SEHNR and CDR2 FQNEAQ (reference sequence). V was shortened by 2 bases and J by 0 bases, with 10 bases between the two germline ends. The CDR3 length is 15 residues. CDR3 residues: CASSLLFAANYGYTF. The DNA for the CDR3 is TGTGCCAGCAGCTTACTCTTCGCAGCTAACTATGGCTACACCTTC.

This clonotype showed up just a few times. The chain has TRBV7-9 and TRBJ2-2; D possibly uses TRBD1 or TRBD2 (5 bases each). CDR3 length: 17 amino acids. Trimming removed 5 bases at V and 3 bases at J, with 19 bases between. Germline V lookup: CDR1 SEHNR, CDR2 FQNEAQ (reference sequence). The CDR3 DNA sequence: TGTGCCAGCAGCGATTGGGACGGACTTGCGGACACCGGGGAGCTGTTTTTT. Amino acid sequence: CASSDWDGLADTGELFF.

The gene calls are TRBV5-1 and TRBJ2-1, with D possibly matching TRBD1 (6 bases). Germline values: CDR1 SGHRS, CDR2 YFSETQ. The length of the CDR3 is 14 residues. Between the trimmed V and J ends, which lost 7 bases and 4 bases, there was a span of 15 bases. This chain's CDR3 is CASRILQGYNEQFF. The CDR3 DNA sequence: TGCGCCAGCCGAATCTTACAGGGATACAATGAGCAGTTCTTC.

The table lists this clonotype with a few counts. The chain recombines TRBV7-8 with TRBJ1-1; a weak D match, TRBD1 (6 bases). Germline loops: CDR1 SGHVS, CDR2 FQNEAQ. Trimming removed 5 bases at V and 9 bases at J, with 16 bases between. This CDR3 contains 13 residues. The DNA of the CDR3 is TGTGCCAGCAGCCAAGTCCGGCAGGGGCAAGCTTTCTTT. As protein: CASSQVRQGQAFF.

The rearrangement uses TRBV20-1 and TRBJ2-7, with TRBD2 matching over 8 bases. V shed 5 bases and J 3 bases; nucleotides not matched to a gene: 6. The CDR3 runs to 13 residues. Germline V gene data show CDR1 as DFQATT and CDR2 as SNEGSKA (reference sequence). The CDR3 DNA is TGCAGTGCTCGGACTAGCTTTGACTACGAGCAGTACTTC. This gives the protein CSARTSFDYEQYF.

Only a few counts were recorded for this clonotype. The V call is TRBV29-1, the J call TRBJ2-1, with D tentatively TRBD2 (6 bases). CDR1 and CDR2 (germline): SQVTM, ANQGSEA. V shed 4 bases and J shed 0 bases, with 10 bases lying between them. The CDR3 runs 14 residues. In nucleotides, the CDR3 is TGCAGCGTTGTCTTGGGGGGCTCCTACAATGAGCAGTTCTTC. As protein: CSVVLGGSYNEQFF.

This clonotype was detected a few times. V is TRBV2 and J is TRBJ2-1; 11 bases agree with TRBD2. The germline CDR1 and CDR2 sequences are SNHLY and FYNNEI. V was pared by 6 bases and J by 10 bases, with 11 bases of the junction left unmatched. The CDR3 totals 15 residues. CDR3 sequence reads: CASRRLAGNSGEQFF. The DNA of the CDR3 is TGTGCCAGCAGAAGACTAGCGGGAAATTCGGGGGAGCAGTTCTTC.

This clonotype was recorded a few times. This rearrangement joins TRBV2 to TRBJ2-7; 8 positions match TRBD2. Germline V gene sequence: CDR1 SNHLY, CDR2 FYNNEI. This CDR3 region has 15 residues. The J segment lost 6 bases and the V segment lost 4 bases, leaving 11 bases of the junction unmatched. The CDR3 protein is CASSASGGASFEQYF. In DNA, the CDR3 is TGTGCCAGCAGTGCAAGCGGGGGAGCCTCTTTCGAGCAGTACTTC.

This clonotype has only a few counts. The V gene is TRBV9, the J gene TRBJ2-5; 7 nucleotides align to TRBD1. This CDR3 is 15 amino acids long. The germline gives CDR1 SGDLS, CDR2 YYNGEE. The J segment lost 2 bases and the V segment lost 5 bases, leaving 9 bases of the junction unmatched. The CDR3 region has the DNA TGTGCCAGCAGTTGGGGGACAGATCCTCAAGAGACCCAGTACTTC. It is translated as CASSWGTDPQETQYF.

The CDR3 reads CASSNPGIWGRGYEQYF. Written as DNA, the CDR3 is TGTGCCAGCAGCAATCCAGGGATTTGGGGGCGCGGGTACGAGCAGTACTTC. The genes are TRBV6-1 and TRBJ2-7; a weak D match, TRBD1 (6 bases). The length of the CDR3 is 17 residues. V dropped 6 bases and J dropped 4 bases, with 25 bases sitting between them. CDR1 MNHNS and CDR2 SASEGT come from the germline V gene.

The chain couples TRBV5-1 to TRBJ1-4; 7 bases map to TRBD1. The CDR3 loop spans 14 amino acids. Germline V gene lookup returns CDR1 SGHRS and CDR2 YFSETQ. V was pared by 2 bases and J by 7 bases, with 5 bases of the junction left unmatched. The CDR3 region is CASSLGTDGEKLFF. The CDR3 DNA is TGCGCCAGCAGCTTAGGGACAGACGGTGAAAAACTGTTTTTT.

The rearrangement uses TRBV27 and TRBJ2-3, with D unclear. From germline, CDR1 is MNHEY and CDR2 SMNVEV (reference sequence). This CDR3 region has 11 residues. V lost 1 base to trimming and J lost 11 bases, with 7 bases between them. Here the CDR3 reads CASSLLGKQYF. The CDR3 DNA reads TGTGCCAGCAGTTTATTGGGAAAGCAGTATTTT.

V and J are TRBV28 and TRBJ1-4, with D possibly being TRBD1 (6 bases). This CDR3 comprises 14 residues. Germline loops: CDR1 MDHEN, CDR2 SYDVKM. Trimming took off 2 bases at V and 8 bases at J, with 12 bases between the two ends. The CDR3 DNA is TGTGCCAGCAGTTTAGGGGGGGCGCGGGAAAAACTGTTTTTT. It is translated as CASSLGGAREKLFF.

This clonotype has more than one count but fewer than ten. The chain uses TRBV10-3 and TRBJ2-1; 12 bases match TRBD2. After removal of 11 bases from V and 10 bases from J, the junction contained 12 bases not matched to a gene. There are 14 residues in the CDR3. Germline V gives CDR1 ENHRY, CDR2 SYGVKD. CDR3 amino acids: CAGRTSGATGEQFF. DNA for the CDR3: TGTGCCGGCCGGACTAGCGGGGCCACAGGGGAGCAGTTCTTC.

This clonotype was observed a few times. The chain combines TRBV9 with TRBJ2-2, with 10 positions matching TRBD2. The trim removed 4 bases at V and 9 bases at J, leaving 12 bases unmatched. Germline CDR1 is SGDLS and CDR2 is YYNGEE. The length of the CDR3 is 16 residues. CDR3 coding DNA: TGTGCCAGCAGCTCCGGGACTAGCGTCCCATGGTGGGAGCTGTTTTTT. Protein product: CASSSGTSVPWWELFF.

This clonotype was observed once. The genes are TRBV7-9 and TRBJ1-1, with 8 positions matching TRBD1. Germline loops: CDR1 SEHNR, CDR2 FQNEAQ (reference sequence). The J segment lost 0 bases and the V segment lost 3 bases, leaving 9 bases of the junction unmatched. The CDR3 extends over 17 amino acids. This chain's CDR3 is CASSFWPNRGLNTEAFF. CDR3 DNA sequence: TGTGCCAGCAGCTTCTGGCCCAACAGGGGGTTGAACACTGAAGCTTTCTTT.

The chain links TRBV20-1 to TRBJ2-4; the D is unclear. V was pared by 0 bases and J by 7 bases, with 10 bases between. The germline V gene has CDR1 DFQATT and CDR2 SNEGSKA (reference sequence). This CDR3 contains 13 residues. DNA for the CDR3: TGCAGTGCTAGAGAGGGAATGGGTAACATTCAGTACTTC. It yields the protein CSAREGMGNIQYF.

V and J are TRBV12-3 or TRBV12-4 and TRBJ2-2; the match to TRBD2 covers 9 bases. J was trimmed by 4 bases and V by 7 bases; bases with no gene match: 7. This CDR3 is built from 15 residues. The CDR3 loop is CASTSWTSVTGELFF. The CDR3 DNA reads TGTGCCAGCACCTCGTGGACTAGCGTCACCGGGGAGCTGTTTTTT.

This sequence joins TRBV3-1 and TRBJ1-1; D not certain. Germline V CDR1 and CDR2: LGHDT, YNNKEL (reference sequence). There are 15 residues in the CDR3. V was clipped by 0 bases and J by 4 bases, with 12 bases between them. The CDR3 here is CASSQESRRGTEAFF. The CDR3 bases are TGTGCCAGCAGCCAAGAGTCCAGGCGGGGCACTGAAGCTTTCTTT.

In this sample, this clonotype turned up a few times. The V gene is TRBV7-8, the J gene TRBJ2-5; TRBD2 might be the D (5 bases). The CDR3 length is 13 residues. In germline, CDR1 is SGHVS, CDR2 FQNEAQ. Trimming shortened V by 5 bases and J by 4 bases, and 11 bases separated the two germline ends. The DNA of the CDR3 is TGTGCCAGCAGCGCGGACTGGCCAGAGACCCAGTACTTC. The encoded protein is CASSADWPETQYF.

The DNA for the CDR3 is TGTGCCAGCACCCCGATGCAGGGGATTACTTACAATGAGCAGTTCTTC. It translates to CASTPMQGITYNEQFF. J is TRBJ2-1 and V is TRBV6-1, with D possibly matching TRBD1 (6 bases). From germline, CDR1 is MNHNS and CDR2 SASEGT. Trimming removed 7 bases at V and 4 bases at J, with 20 bases between. The CDR3 runs 16 residues.

J is TRBJ2-7 and V is TRBV10-2; 10 nucleotides align to TRBD2. Germline CDR1 WSHSY, CDR2 SAAADI. CDR3 size: 14 residues. After removal of 4 bases from V and 3 bases from J, the junction contained 3 bases not matched to a gene. Here the CDR3 DNA reads TGCGCCAGCAGTGTAGCGGGGGGCGGCTACGAGCAGTACTTC. It is translated as CASSVAGGGYEQYF.